The clone carrying this T cell receptor (beta chain) was seen once. These data belong to a study of blood T cell repertoires in COVID-19. The V end was cut by 7 bases, the J end by 6 bases, with 21 bases between. The germline V gene encodes CDR1 MGHDK and CDR2 SYGVNS. CDR3 size: 15 residues. The method was immunoSEQ multiplex PCR; TCRdb's version includes in-frame clones alone and lacks a portion of them. The table shows 200,000 or so clones, with roughly 85% occurring only once. The TCR originated in a woman in her thirties or forties with acute COVID-19. This chain joins TRBV25-1 and TRBJ1-2; D gene uncertain. Material: PBMCs or T cells enriched from blood (not recorded which). CDR3 bases: TGTGCCAGCACCCTCACGGGTCTCTCTGGAGATGGCTACACCTTC. Translation gives CASTLTGLSGDGYTF.